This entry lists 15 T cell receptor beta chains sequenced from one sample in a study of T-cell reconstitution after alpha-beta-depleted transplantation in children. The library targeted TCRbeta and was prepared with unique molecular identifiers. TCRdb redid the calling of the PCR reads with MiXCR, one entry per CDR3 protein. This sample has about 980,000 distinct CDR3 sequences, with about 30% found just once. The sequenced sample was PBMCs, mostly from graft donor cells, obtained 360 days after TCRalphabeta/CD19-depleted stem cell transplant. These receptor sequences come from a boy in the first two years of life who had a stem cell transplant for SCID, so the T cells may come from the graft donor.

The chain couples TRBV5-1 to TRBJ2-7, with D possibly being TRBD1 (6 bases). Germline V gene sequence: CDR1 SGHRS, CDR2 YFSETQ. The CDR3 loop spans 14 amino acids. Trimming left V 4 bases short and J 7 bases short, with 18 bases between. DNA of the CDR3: TGCGCCAGCAGCACCCGGGACACCCATACTGAGCAGTACTTC. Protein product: CASSTRDTHTEQYF.

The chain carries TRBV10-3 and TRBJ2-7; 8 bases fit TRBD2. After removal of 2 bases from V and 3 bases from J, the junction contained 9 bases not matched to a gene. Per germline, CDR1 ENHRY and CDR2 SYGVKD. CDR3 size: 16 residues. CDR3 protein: CAISEPGGDNFYEQYF. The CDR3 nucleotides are TGTGCCATCAGTGAGCCGGGGGGGGACAATTTCTACGAGCAGTACTTC.

The CDR3 DNA follows: TGCAGTGCTATCGCCAGGGGGCAAGGAGATACGCAGTATTTT. This gives the protein CSAIARGQGDTQYF. The V gene is TRBV20-1, the J gene TRBJ2-3, with 8 positions matching TRBD1. Unmatched junction bases numbered 8, after V lost 4 bases and J lost 5 bases. The CDR3 runs 14 residues. Germline-derived CDR1 and CDR2 are DFQATT and SNEGSKA (reference sequence).

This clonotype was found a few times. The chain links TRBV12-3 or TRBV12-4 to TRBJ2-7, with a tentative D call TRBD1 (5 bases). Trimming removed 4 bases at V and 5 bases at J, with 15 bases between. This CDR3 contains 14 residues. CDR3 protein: CASSSGRVRDEQYF. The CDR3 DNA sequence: TGTGCCAGCAGTTCCGGCAGGGTGCGTGACGAGCAGTACTTC.

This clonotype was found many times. The CDR3, as DNA: TGCAGTGCTAGGCACCGACGAGGTCAAGAGACCCAGTACTTC. Encoded protein: CSARHRRGQETQYF. The rearrangement joins TRBV20-1 to TRBJ2-5, with D unresolved. The CDR3 length is 14 residues. Germline V lookup: CDR1 DFQATT, CDR2 SNEGSKA (reference sequence). V was pared by 3 bases and J by 2 bases, with 13 bases between.

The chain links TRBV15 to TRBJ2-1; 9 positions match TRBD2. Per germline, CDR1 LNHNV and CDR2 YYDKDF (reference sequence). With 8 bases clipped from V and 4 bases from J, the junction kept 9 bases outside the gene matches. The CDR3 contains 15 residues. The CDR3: CATSLRAGGYNEQFF. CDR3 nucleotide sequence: TGTGCCACCTCCTTGAGGGCGGGGGGGTACAATGAGCAGTTCTTC.

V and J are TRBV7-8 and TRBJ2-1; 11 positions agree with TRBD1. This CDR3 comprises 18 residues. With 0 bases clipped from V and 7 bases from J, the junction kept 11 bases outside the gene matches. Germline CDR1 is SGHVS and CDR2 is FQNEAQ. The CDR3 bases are TGTGCCAGCAGCTTAGCGAAGAGGGAAGGACAGGGGGCAAATGAGCAGTTCTTC. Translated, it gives CASSLAKREGQGANEQFF.

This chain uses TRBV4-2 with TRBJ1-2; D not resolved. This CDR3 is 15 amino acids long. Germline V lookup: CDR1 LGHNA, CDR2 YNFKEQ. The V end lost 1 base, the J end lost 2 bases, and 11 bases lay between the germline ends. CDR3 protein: CASSQVIGGNYGYTF. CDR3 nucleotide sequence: TGTGCCAGCAGCCAAGTCATAGGAGGGAACTATGGCTACACCTTC.

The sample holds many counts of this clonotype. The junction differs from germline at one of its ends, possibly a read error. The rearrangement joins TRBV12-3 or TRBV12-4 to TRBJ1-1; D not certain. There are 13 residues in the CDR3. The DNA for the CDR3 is TGCGCCAGCAGCCTCTTAAAGAACACTGAAGCTTTCTTT. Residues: CASSLLKNTEAFF.

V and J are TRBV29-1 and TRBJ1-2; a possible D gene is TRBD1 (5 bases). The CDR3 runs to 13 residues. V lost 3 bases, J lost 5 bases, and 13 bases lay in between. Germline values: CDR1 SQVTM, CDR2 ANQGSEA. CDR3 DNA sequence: TGCAGCGTTGAGGGCAGGGCTTTTTATGGCTACACCTTC. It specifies CSVEGRAFYGYTF. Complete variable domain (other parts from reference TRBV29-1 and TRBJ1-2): SAVISQKPSRDICQRGTSLTIQCQVDSQVTMMFWYRQQPGQSLTLIATANQGSEATYESGFVIDKFPISRPNLTFSTLTVSNMSPEDSSIYLCSVEGRAFYGYTFGSGTRLTVV.

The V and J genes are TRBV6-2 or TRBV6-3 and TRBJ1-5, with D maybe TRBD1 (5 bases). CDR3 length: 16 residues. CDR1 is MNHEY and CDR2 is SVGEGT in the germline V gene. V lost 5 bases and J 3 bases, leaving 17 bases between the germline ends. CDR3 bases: TGTGCCAGCAGTCCACGGGGCCAGGGCGTCAATCAGCCCCAGCATTTT. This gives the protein CASSPRGQGVNQPQHF.

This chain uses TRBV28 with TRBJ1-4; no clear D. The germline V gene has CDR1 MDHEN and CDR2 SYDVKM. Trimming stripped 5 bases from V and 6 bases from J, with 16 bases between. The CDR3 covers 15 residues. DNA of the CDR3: TGTGCCAGCAGTCCCTATCGCCTTCTGGATGAAAAACTGTTTTTT. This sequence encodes CASSPYRLLDEKLFF.

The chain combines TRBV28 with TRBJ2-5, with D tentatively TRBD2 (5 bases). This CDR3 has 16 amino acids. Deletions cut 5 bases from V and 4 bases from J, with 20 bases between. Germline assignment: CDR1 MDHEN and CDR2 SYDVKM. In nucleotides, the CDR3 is TGTGCCAGCAGTGCTAGAGGAGGTGAAGGCCGAGAGACCCAGTACTTC. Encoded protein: CASSARGGEGRETQYF.

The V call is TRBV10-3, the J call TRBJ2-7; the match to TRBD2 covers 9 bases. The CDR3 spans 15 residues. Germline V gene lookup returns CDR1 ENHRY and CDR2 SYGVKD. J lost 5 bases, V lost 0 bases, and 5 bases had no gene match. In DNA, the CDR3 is TGTGCCATCAGTGAGTCGCGGACTAGCGCGGACGAGCAGTACTTC. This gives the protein CAISESRTSADEQYF.

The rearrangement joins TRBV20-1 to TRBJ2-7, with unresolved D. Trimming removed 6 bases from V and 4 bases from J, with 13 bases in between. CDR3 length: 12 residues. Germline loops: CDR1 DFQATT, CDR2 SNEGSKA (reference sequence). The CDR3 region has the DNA TGCAGTGCCAAGATGGACGGTTACGAGCAGTACTTC. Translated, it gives CSAKMDGYEQYF.